The 3 T cell receptor beta chains presented below share a single source sample, sequenced in a study of blood T cell repertoires in COVID-19. The method was immunoSEQ multiplex PCR; TCRdb's version includes in-frame clones alone and lacks a portion of them. The sample consists of fewer than 150,000 clones, 85% of them appearing once. What was sequenced was peripheral blood. The receptors were sampled from a human donor in a cohort sampled during active COVID-19.

V and J are TRBV28 and TRBJ1-2; 10 bases are a match to TRBD1. The germline V gene has CDR1 MDHEN and CDR2 SYDVKM. V lost 4 bases and J lost 5; bases outside the gene matches: 10. The CDR3 has 16 amino acids. CDR3 DNA sequence: TGTGCCAGCAGTTCACGGACAGGGGGGGTATGGTATGGCTACACCTTC. It translates to CASSSRTGGVWYGYTF.

The genes are TRBV7-9 and TRBJ2-1, with TRBD1 matching over 7 bases. The junction had 1 base not matched to a gene; V was cut back by 4 bases and J by 4 bases. The CDR3 extends over 13 amino acids. From germline, CDR1 is SEHNR and CDR2 FQNEAQ (reference sequence). The CDR3: CASSWDSYNEQFF. CDR3 bases: TGTGCCAGCAGCTGGGACAGTTACAATGAGCAGTTCTTC.

The count of this clone is one. The V gene is TRBV19, the J gene TRBJ1-4; the D is unclear. V shed 1 base and J shed 3 bases, with 15 bases lying between them. This CDR3 comprises 17 residues. Germline CDR1 is LNHDA and CDR2 is SQIVND (reference sequence). CDR3 in amino acids: CASSIGRPGRANEKLFF. Written as DNA, the CDR3 is TGTGCCAGTAGTATAGGTCGCCCGGGGAGGGCTAATGAAAAACTGTTTTTT.